This T cell receptor (beta chain) was found in a study of control samples from healthy donors and cancer patients (dated by TCRdb to about 2020). With regard to this clone: Its antigen has not been determined. No base-level quality is on record; no much larger clone is a single base apart.

Via the germline V gene (reference sequence), CDR1 is GTSNPN and CDR2 SVGIG. Its CDR3 holds 15 amino acids, cysteine through phenylalanine. Only CDR3 DNA is held: 45 bases, read in frame from base 1. Germline trimming amounts to 1 base on V and 7 bases on J, with 8 as the count of junction bases outside the gene matches. The library was built by means of the immunoSEQ multiplex PCR assay. TCRdb limited this immuneACCESS table to in-frame rearrangements with V and J called. A share of clones is missing; checked studies link under half to unresolved V genes, and the rest is unexplained. Here the sample has about 130,000 clones; more than 85% occur a single time. The top ten clones comprise 1.5% to 2% of the sample.

The receptor comes from a man between 18 and 29 years old in good health. The chain was built from TRBV30 and TRBJ1-5; 9 nucleotides in the junction match TRBD1. Sequencing used blood. The nucleotide sequence is TGTGCCTGGAGTGGAAGCCGGGACAGGGACCAGCCCCAGCATTTT. This sequence encodes CAWSGSRDRDQPQHF.